The sequence of this TCR beta chain was determined in a study of T cell repertoires in cytomegalovirus infection (dated by TCRdb to the late 2010s). Regarding the research as a whole: Because public TCR beta signatures pointed to carriage of CMV infection together with the matching HLA type, the HLA type of each donor mattered for the analysis.

The run used an Illumina HiSeq 1500. The raw public reads went through TCRdb reprocessing: fastp at Q25, MiXCR clone calling, in-frame beta chains kept. Records with the same CDR3 protein are collapsed into one entry carrying the most frequent genes and DNA. In all, the sample holds about 180,000 distinct CDR3 sequences, and approximately 15% of those were seen once. The ten largest clones take up 25% to 30% of the sample. CDR1 LGHNA and CDR2 YSLEER are derived from the germline V gene. The V end loses 0 bases and the J end loses 2 bases, and a stretch of 11 bases separates them. The cysteine opens and the phenylalanine closes a CDR3 of 15 amino acids. Left in the record is the CDR3 DNA by itself, 45 bases read in frame from the first base. General study outcomes and caveats: Carriers of CMV infection plus the relevant HLA type were discriminated by the cumulative frequency of public TCR beta family members in the study cohort and in an independent approximately 360-donor cohort. The ex vivo response was dominated by HLA-C-restricted CMV-specific TCR beta clonotypes, and the single most frequent clonotype in two of eight donors was supplied by these HLA-C-restricted clonotypes.

For this clonotype: This receptor's antigen is unknown. No quality values exist for individual bases; no much larger clone is one base distant.

This sequence originates from a human donor in good health (CMV status not recorded). Some clones in this sample may be carry-over from other donors' samples. The chain joins TRBV4-3 to TRBJ2-7, with the D gene too uncertain to name. The sequenced sample consisted of PBMCs. The DNA sequence is given as TGCGCCAGCAGCCAAGAAAGAGCAGATCCCTACGAGCAGTACTTC. The resulting protein is CASSQERADPYEQYF.